This TCR beta chain was documented in a study of CD8+ T cells in alopecia areata. On the study more broadly: A regimen of oral tofacitinib, 5 to 10 mg twice daily, was given to treated patients.

After isolation, RNA underwent reverse transcription to generate cDNA as the sequencing template. The assay was immunoSEQ multiplex PCR, and TCRdb's table has in-frame clones only and misses some. The sample lists 130,000 to 150,000 clones, approximately 50% occurring once. Trimming shortened V by 5 bases and J by 3 bases, and 17 bases separated the two germline ends. From germline, CDR1 is SEHNR and CDR2 FQNEAQ (reference sequence). CDR3 length: 15 amino acids. Study outcomes and limitations: Alopecia totalis/universalis scalp especially showed more expanded CD8+ clones than normal scalp. Scalp samples also contribute reads from the resident alphabeta T cells found in normal skin. The study found TCR sharing across patients less clear than in mice, possibly for HLA reasons.

Comment on this clone: Its target is unknown.

Source material: CD4+ T cells sorted from blood. The TCR sequence derives from a human donor with alopecia areata. V usage is TRBV7-9 and J usage is TRBJ2-7, with a possible D match to TRBD2 (5 bases). CDR3 coding DNA: TGTGCCAGCAGCCTCAGAGGACTGCCTGACTACGAGCAGTACTTC. This sequence encodes CASSLRGLPDYEQYF.